The 23 T cell receptor beta chains in this list originate from one sample, sequenced in a study of blood T cell repertoires in COVID-19. The repertoire was sequenced with immunoSEQ multiplex PCR; TCRdb's copy has only in-frame clones and lacks some. The top ten clones hold roughly 9.8% of a sample with 200,000 to 300,000 clones, about 79% of them seen once. Sequenced input: peripheral blood. The receptors here all came from a man older than 75 with acute or convalescent COVID-19.

The V call is TRBV5-1, the J call TRBJ2-3; 7 nucleotides align to TRBD2. The CDR3 length is 17 residues. Trimming took 0 bases from V and 0 from J; bases not matched to a gene: 7. Per germline, CDR1 SGHRS and CDR2 YFSETQ. CDR3: CASSLVWGTTSTDTQYF. The CDR3 DNA sequence: TGCGCCAGCAGCTTGGTTTGGGGGACTACTAGCACAGATACGCAGTATTTT.

The chain employs TRBV2 and TRBJ1-2; 8 nucleotides match TRBD1. Looked up from germline, CDR1 is SNHLY and CDR2 is FYNNEI. V trimming: 7 bases; J trimming: 4 bases; junction bases outside the gene matches: 8. The CDR3 length is 14 residues. CDR3 protein: CASTPRTGPYGYTF. The CDR3 coding sequence is TGTGCCAGCACCCCACGGACAGGGCCCTATGGCTACACCTTC.

The chain employs TRBV30 and TRBJ2-3; D might be TRBD1 (6 bases). The length of the CDR3 is 15 residues. The germline V gene has CDR1 GTSNPN and CDR2 SVGIG (reference sequence). Trimming removed 5 bases from V and 1 base from J, with 16 bases in between. This CDR3 reads CAWGSGARGTDTQYF. CDR3 coding DNA: TGTGCCTGGGGCTCAGGGGCCAGAGGCACAGATACGCAGTATTTT.

In nucleotides, the CDR3 is TGTGCCAGCAGCGCCACAGGACGGTCCCAGGAGCAGTTCTTC. It is translated as CASSATGRSQEQFF. The chain is built from TRBV7-6 and TRBJ2-1; TRBD1 might be the D (5 bases). Trimming stripped 5 bases from V and 10 bases from J, with 18 bases between. The CDR3 length is 14 residues. Germline values: CDR1 SGHVS, CDR2 FNYEAQ. Drawing the rest from reference TRBV7-6 and TRBJ2-1, the complete variable domain is GAGVSQSPRYKVTKRGQDVALRCDPISGHVSLYWYRQALGQGPEFLTYFNYEAQQDKSGLPNDRFSAERPEGSISTLTIQRTEQRDSAMYRCASSATGRSQEQFFGPGTRLTVL.

The chain recombines TRBV3-1 (or the pseudogene TRBV3-2) with TRBJ2-1; 9 positions agree with TRBD2. This CDR3 contains 16 residues. V lost 3 bases, J lost 6 bases, and 9 bases stayed unmatched. Per germline, CDR1 LGHDT and CDR2 YNNKEL (reference sequence). The CDR3 is CASSQARLAAFNEQFF. DNA for the CDR3: TGTGCCAGCAGCCAGGCTAGACTAGCGGCATTCAATGAGCAGTTCTTC.

This clone has only one observation. The gene calls are TRBV6-5 and TRBJ2-7; 9 bases line up with TRBD1. Germline CDR1 reads MNHEY; CDR2 reads SVGAGI. Germline trimming cut 4 bases from V and 2 bases from J; bases unmatched to any gene: 3. The CDR3 runs 14 residues. The CDR3: CASSSRDRAYEQYF. CDR3 DNA sequence: TGTGCCAGCAGTTCCCGGGACAGGGCCTACGAGCAGTACTTC.

The chain couples TRBV6-2 or TRBV6-3 to TRBJ2-7; D possibly corresponds to TRBD2 (5 bases). V was clipped by 2 bases and J by 4 bases, with 9 bases between them. The V gene's germline CDR1 is MNHEY and CDR2 SVGEGT. This CDR3 is 13 amino acids long. The CDR3 is CASSYLRGYEQYF. The CDR3 region has the DNA TGTGCCAGCAGTTACCTTCGAGGGTACGAGCAGTACTTC.

The gene calls are TRBV28 and TRBJ1-2, with 8 bases lining up with TRBD1. V trimming: 6 bases; J trimming: 7 bases; junction bases outside the gene matches: 7. Germline CDR1 reads MDHEN; CDR2 reads SYDVKM. CDR3 length: 13 amino acids. The chain's CDR3 is CASRKPGGFGYTF. The CDR3 DNA reads TGTGCCAGCAGAAAACCAGGGGGCTTTGGCTACACCTTC.

In the case of this clone: The junction departs from the called germline gene at one end, perhaps through a read error. This chain uses TRBV6-6 with TRBJ2-5; 9 bases align to TRBD2. Per the germline V gene, CDR1 is MNHNY and CDR2 is SVGAGI (reference sequence). CDR3 length equals 16 residues. The CDR3 spells CASSHSSGIFQETQYF. CDR3 DNA sequence: TGTGCCAGCAGTCACTCTAGCGGGATTTTTCAAGAGACCCAGTACTTC.

J is TRBJ1-4 and V is TRBV7-8; D may be TRBD1 (5 bases). V was pared by 5 bases and J by 8 bases, with 24 bases between. There are 17 residues in the CDR3. CDR1 is SGHVS and CDR2 is FQNEAQ in the germline V gene. The CDR3 loop is CASSPIRGTAGKEKLFF. The CDR3 region has the DNA TGTGCCAGCAGCCCCATCCGGGGGACGGCCGGTAAAGAAAAACTGTTTTTT.

This clone was detected once. The chain joins TRBV9 to TRBJ2-5; 9 bases map to TRBD2. The J segment lost 4 bases and the V segment lost 2 bases, leaving 9 bases of the junction unmatched. CDR1 SGDLS and CDR2 YYNGEE come from the germline V gene. The CDR3 runs 16 residues. DNA of the CDR3: TGTGCCAGCAGCGTCGGACATAGCGGGAGCGGAGAGACCCAGTACTTC. Translating gives CASSVGHSGSGETQYF. The full variable domain, completed using reference TRBV9 and TRBJ2-5, is DSGVTQTPKHLITATGQRVTLRCSPRSGDLSVYWYQQSLDQGLQFLIQYYNGEERAKGNILERFSAQQFPDLHSELNLSSLELGDSALYFCASSVGHSGSGETQYFGPGTRLLVL.

In this sample, this clone turned up once. The chain links TRBV11-2 to TRBJ2-7; the match to TRBD1 covers 7 bases. With 0 bases clipped from V and 4 bases from J, the junction kept 3 bases outside the gene matches. Germline-derived CDR1 and CDR2 are SGHAT and FQNNGV. The CDR3 covers 14 residues. The CDR3 loop is CASSLDPGQYEQYF. As DNA, the CDR3 is TGTGCCAGCAGCTTAGATCCGGGACAGTACGAGCAGTACTTC. Looking up the rest from reference TRBV11-2 and TRBJ2-7 gives the full variable domain: EAGVAQSPRYKIIEKRQSVAFWCNPISGHATLYWYQQILGQGPKLLIQFQNNGVVDDSQLPKDRFSAERLKGVDSTLKIQPAKLEDSAVYLCASSLDPGQYEQYFGPGTRLTVT.

V and J are TRBV23-1 and TRBJ1-3, with 8 bases identical to TRBD1. TRBV23-1 falls under the ORF class, with uncertain function. CDR3 length: 18 residues. J gave up 4 bases and V 0 bases, and 11 bases lay outside the gene matches. The CDR3: CASSQSFCQGAEGNTIYF. The CDR3 DNA is TGCGCCAGCAGTCAATCGTTTTGTCAGGGGGCGGAGGGAAACACCATATATTTT.

There are a few counts of this clone. The chain joins TRBV7-2 to TRBJ2-3, with 8 bases fitting TRBD2. CDR1 is SGHTA, CDR2 FQGNSA, per germline. V was pared by 2 bases and J by 6 bases, with 7 bases of the junction left unmatched. The CDR3 length is 15 residues. CDR3 amino acids: CASSLSTSGADTQYF. The CDR3 region has the DNA TGTGCCAGCAGCTTATCCACTAGCGGTGCGGATACGCAGTATTTT. The full variable domain, its missing parts supplied by reference TRBV7-2 and TRBJ2-3, is GAGVSQSPSNKVTEKGKDVELRCDPISGHTALYWYRQSLGQGLEFLIYFQGNSAPDKSGLPSDRFSAERTGGSVSTLTIQRTQQEDSAVYLCASSLSTSGADTQYFGPGTRLTVL.

The V and J genes are TRBV5-5 and TRBJ2-7, with D possibly being TRBD1 (5 bases). The CDR3 covers 15 residues. V lost 3 bases, J lost 0 bases, and 13 bases lay in between. Germline V lookup: CDR1 SGHKS, CDR2 YYEKEE (reference sequence). The CDR3 loop is CASSWTRGSSYEQYF. DNA of the CDR3: TGTGCCAGCAGCTGGACACGCGGTAGCTCCTACGAGCAGTACTTC. Together with reference TRBV5-5 and TRBJ2-7, the CDR3 gives the full variable domain: DAGVTQSPTHLIKTRGQQVTLRCSPISGHKSVSWYQQVLGQGPQFIFQYYEKEERGRGNFPDRFSARQFPNYSSELNVNALLLGDSALYLCASSWTRGSSYEQYFGPGTRLTVT.

The sample holds one count of this clone. The V and J genes are TRBV18 and TRBJ2-3; no firm D call. Germline V gives CDR1 KGHSH, CDR2 LQKENI. The CDR3 has 15 residues. The V and J ends lost 1 base and 3 bases respectively, with 11 bases between them. The chain's CDR3 is CASSPLKQATDTQYF. CDR3 DNA: TGTGCCAGCTCACCACTCAAGCAGGCAACAGATACGCAGTATTTT.

CDR3 region: CATGGQQTSPLHF. The CDR3 nucleotides are TGTGCCACGGGGGGCCAACAGACGTCACCCCTCCACTTT. This chain uses TRBV6-6 with TRBJ1-6, with D maybe TRBD1 (6 bases). Germline CDR1 reads MNHNY; CDR2 reads SVGAGI (reference sequence). CDR3 length: 13 residues. Trimming took 10 bases from V and 10 from J, leaving 17 bases between them.

This clone has only a few counts. The CDR3 nucleotides read TGTGCCAGCAGTTTATCGTGGACAGAAACCTACGAGCAGTACTTC. It is translated as CASSLSWTETYEQYF. The J gene is TRBJ2-7, the V gene TRBV27; D may be TRBD1 (6 bases). Germline loops: CDR1 MNHEY, CDR2 SMNVEV (reference sequence). V was pared by 0 bases and J by 2 bases, with 11 bases between. The CDR3 is 15 residues long.

The CDR3 spells CATSPVYNSPLHF. CDR3 bases: TGTGCAACGAGCCCGGTCTATAATTCACCCCTCCACTTT. V is TRBV30 and J is TRBJ1-6; D not certain. Germline V CDR1 and CDR2: GTSNPN, SVGIG (reference sequence). The CDR3 loop spans 13 amino acids. The full variable domain, in which reference TRBV30 and TRBJ1-6 provide the parts outside the CDR3, is SQTIHQWPATLVQPVGSPLSLECTVEGTSNPNLYWYRQAAGRGLQLLFYSVGIGQISSEVPQNLSASRPQDRQFILSSKKLLLSDSGFYLCATSPVYNSPLHFGNGTRLTVT.

CDR3 in DNA: TGTGCCAGCAGTTACGCGACAGGGGCTTCCTACGAGCAGTACTTC. It translates to CASSYATGASYEQYF. The rearrangement links TRBV6-6 to TRBJ2-7, with 8 positions matching TRBD1. Per the germline V gene, CDR1 is MNHNY and CDR2 is SVGAGI (reference sequence). V lost 2 bases and J lost 1; bases outside the gene matches: 4. The CDR3 totals 15 residues.

The gene calls are TRBV3-1 (or the pseudogene TRBV3-2) and TRBJ1-2; D is perhaps TRBD1 (6 bases). Deletions cut 3 bases from V and 4 bases from J, with 15 bases between. The CDR3 loop spans 15 amino acids. Germline V gene sequence: CDR1 LGHDT, CDR2 YNNKEL (reference sequence). The CDR3 spells CASSHGGAISYGYTF. CDR3 DNA: TGTGCCAGCAGCCATGGGGGCGCAATCTCCTATGGCTACACCTTC.

This chain links TRBV29-1 with TRBJ1-2; D ambiguous. Germline V gene lookup returns CDR1 SQVTM and CDR2 ANQGSEA. The CDR3 has 13 residues. Here the CDR3 DNA reads TGCATCACCCAAGCGGCGCTGGACTATGGCTACACCTTC. Translated, it gives CITQAALDYGYTF.

The chain carries TRBV20-1 and TRBJ2-7; 9 positions agree with TRBD2. The junction had 6 bases not matched to a gene; V was cut back by 3 bases and J by 3 bases. Germline V gene sequence: CDR1 DFQATT, CDR2 SNEGSKA (reference sequence). The CDR3 has 14 amino acids. CDR3 loop: CSASQAGGFYEQYF. CDR3 coding DNA: TGCAGTGCTAGTCAAGCGGGAGGTTTCTACGAGCAGTACTTC.